This entry lists 19 T cell receptor beta chains sequenced from one sample in a study of radiation and T cells in renal cell carcinoma. TCRdb's table, derived via immunoSEQ multiplex PCR, lists solely in-frame clones and lacks some. There are tens of thousands of clones in the sample; around three quarters occur only once, and around 30% lies in the top ten. As to time point: blood 2 weeks post-SBRT. Documented treatment: 15 Gy SBRT to primary tumor, nephrectomy 4 weeks later. This material consisted of blood, taken from a patient whose treatment included radiotherapy and nephrectomy. The receptors come from a woman between 70 and 85 years old with renal cell carcinoma.

The table lists this clone with a count of one. The chain carries TRBV5-1 and TRBJ2-3, with 12 bases matching TRBD2. Trimming took 5 bases from V and 4 from J; bases not matched to a gene: 11. The germline CDR1 and CDR2 sequences are SGHRS and YFSETQ. CDR3 length: 17 residues. The chain's CDR3 is CASSRTSLAGGPDTQYF. CDR3 DNA sequence: TGCGCCAGCAGTCGAACCTCACTAGCGGGAGGTCCAGATACGCAGTATTTT.

The V and J genes are TRBV5-1 and TRBJ1-2; D uncertain. This CDR3 spans 15 amino acids. V lost 2 bases and J 4 bases, leaving 15 bases between the germline ends. In germline, CDR1 is SGHRS, CDR2 YFSETQ. The chain's CDR3 is CASSFQPREGYGYTF. The CDR3 nucleotides are TGCGCCAGCAGCTTCCAACCCAGAGAGGGCTATGGCTACACCTTC.

Here the CDR3 reads CASSFGPAAYEQYF. Written as DNA, the CDR3 is TGTGCCAGCAGCTTTGGGCCAGCAGCCTACGAGCAGTACTTC. The rearrangement uses TRBV5-6 and TRBJ2-7, with D unclear. The CDR3 runs 14 residues. Between the trimmed V and J ends, which lost 2 bases and 2 bases, there was a span of 11 bases. Germline V gene sequence: CDR1 SGHDT, CDR2 YYEEEE.

The rearrangement joins TRBV18 to TRBJ1-1; D gene ambiguous. The CDR3 sequence is 14 residues long. The germline CDR1 and CDR2 sequences are KGHSH and LQKENI. The ends were cut back, 4 bases at V and 4 bases at J, with 13 bases in the middle. This chain's CDR3 is CASSLKNGPTEAFF. CDR3 sequence (DNA): TGTGCCAGCTCACTAAAAAATGGGCCCACTGAAGCTTTCTTT. The full variable domain, its missing parts supplied by reference TRBV18 and TRBJ1-1, is NAGVMQNPRHLVRRRGQEARLRCSPMKGHSHVYWYRQLPEEGLKFMVYLQKENIIDESGMPKERFSAEFPKEGPSILRIQQVVRGDSAAYFCASSLKNGPTEAFFGQGTRLTVV.

The chain employs TRBV5-1 and TRBJ2-3; D not resolved. The V and J ends lost 0 bases and 5 bases respectively, with 7 bases between them. CDR3 length equals 13 residues. Germline values: CDR1 SGHRS, CDR2 YFSETQ. The CDR3 protein is CASSLGALDTQYF. The CDR3 region has the DNA TGCGCCAGCAGCTTGGGGGCTCTAGATACGCAGTATTTT.

This chain uses TRBV14 with TRBJ1-2; TRBD1 matches 7 bases. CDR1 and CDR2 from the germline V gene are SGHDN and FVKESK. This CDR3 is built from 15 residues. V was clipped by 4 bases and J by 6 bases; unmatched bases: 11. The CDR3 DNA reads as TGTGCCAGCAGCCCCTACACGGGGCAGGGGGATGGCTACACCTTC. It encodes CASSPYTGQGDGYTF.

This chain uses TRBV6-6 with TRBJ1-3; D is perhaps TRBD1 (6 bases). This CDR3 has 16 residues. The germline V and J ends were trimmed by 2 bases and 2 bases, with 13 bases remaining between them. Germline CDR1 reads MNHNY; CDR2 reads SVGAGI (reference sequence). The CDR3: CASSYPRGGAGNTIYF. The CDR3 DNA reads as TGTGCCAGCAGTTACCCAAGGGGGGGAGCTGGAAACACCATATATTTT.

The rearrangement uses TRBV27 and TRBJ2-1, with TRBD2 matching 13 bases. The CDR3 length is 15 residues. CDR1 is MNHEY and CDR2 is SMNVEV in the germline V gene (reference sequence). V was pared by 4 bases and J by 7 bases, with 4 bases of the junction left unmatched. CDR3 DNA sequence: TGTGCCAGCAGTTCGTGGACTAGCGGGAGTAATGAGCAGTTCTTC. Its protein product is CASSSWTSGSNEQFF.

The rearrangement joins TRBV28 to TRBJ1-2; perhaps TRBD1 as D (6 bases). Germline CDR1 and CDR2: MDHEN and SYDVKM. Trimming stripped 6 bases from V and 2 bases from J, with 13 bases between. The CDR3 extends over 14 amino acids. The CDR3 region has the DNA TGTGCCAGCAGATCGGGACAAGGGAACTATGGCTACACCTTC. This sequence encodes CASRSGQGNYGYTF.

V usage is TRBV5-1 and J usage is TRBJ2-5, with TRBD1 identical over 8 bases. CDR3 size: 15 residues. Trimming took 4 bases from V and 5 from J; bases not matched to a gene: 10. Looked up from germline, CDR1 is SGHRS and CDR2 is YFSETQ. CDR3 in amino acids: CASSPGQGTRETQYF. DNA for the CDR3: TGCGCCAGCAGCCCAGGACAGGGAACACGGGAGACCCAGTACTTC.

The chain carries TRBV10-3 and TRBJ2-3, with D maybe TRBD1 (6 bases). Between the trimmed V and J ends, which lost 7 bases and 2 bases, there was a span of 10 bases. The CDR3 loop spans 13 amino acids. Germline loops: CDR1 ENHRY, CDR2 SYGVKD. The CDR3 coding sequence is TGTGCCATCACAGGGACACCCACAGATACGCAGTATTTT. Translating gives CAITGTPTDTQYF.

The CDR3 DNA reads as TGTGCCATCAGGGATCGCAACTATGGCTACACCTTC. Its protein product is CAIRDRNYGYTF. The chain couples TRBV10-3 to TRBJ1-2; no firm D call. The V gene lost 6 bases and the J gene lost 2 bases, with 7 bases spanning the gap. The CDR3 is 12 residues long. Germline-derived CDR1 and CDR2 are ENHRY and SYGVKD.

The V call is TRBV5-6, the J call TRBJ2-1; perhaps TRBD2 as D (5 bases). The germline gives CDR1 SGHDT, CDR2 YYEEEE. This CDR3 has 13 residues. Trimming removed 0 bases at V and 4 bases at J, with 5 bases between. DNA of the CDR3: TGTGCCAGCAGCTTGGGGACTTACAATGAGCAGTTCTTC. Its translation is CASSLGTYNEQFF.

V and J are TRBV9 and TRBJ2-3, with a possible D match to TRBD2 (5 bases). Germline V gives CDR1 SGDLS, CDR2 YYNGEE. V lost 2 bases to trimming and J lost 5 bases, with 6 bases between them. This CDR3 region has 12 residues. CDR3 bases: TGTGCCAGCAGCGTGGCGGGAGATACGCAGTATTTT. This gives the protein CASSVAGDTQYF.

The V and J genes are TRBV2 and TRBJ2-2, with 16 bases fitting TRBD2. From germline, CDR1 is SNHLY and CDR2 FYNNEI. The CDR3 runs to 16 residues. V was clipped by 10 bases and J by 6 bases; unmatched bases: 8. The CDR3 reads CATSVGTSGGAGELFF. CDR3 nucleotides: TGTGCCACCTCCGTGGGGACTAGCGGGGGGGCCGGGGAGCTGTTTTTT.

The V gene is TRBV25-1, the J gene TRBJ2-1, with 10 nucleotides matching TRBD1. With V trimmed by 5 bases and J by 10 bases, 11 bases remained unmatched. Per the germline V gene, CDR1 is MGHDK and CDR2 is SYGVNS. CDR3 length equals 15 residues. The CDR3 nucleotides read TGTGCCAGCAGTCCCACCAGGACAGGGGGAGGGGAGCAGTTCTTC. Its translation is CASSPTRTGGGEQFF.

The chain employs TRBV5-1 and TRBJ1-1; the D gene is possibly TRBD1 (5 bases). The germline V gene has CDR1 SGHRS and CDR2 YFSETQ. This CDR3 region has 15 residues. V was trimmed by 4 bases and J by 2 bases, leaving 15 bases between them. The CDR3 reads CASSPNPGANTEAFF. In DNA, the CDR3 is TGCGCCAGCAGCCCCAATCCCGGGGCCAACACTGAAGCTTTCTTT.

The V gene is TRBV6-6, the J gene TRBJ2-7; 7 nucleotides align to TRBD1. V was pared by 3 bases and J by 3 bases, with 2 bases of the junction left unmatched. The CDR3 has 13 amino acids. Germline loops: CDR1 MNHNY, CDR2 SVGAGI (reference sequence). The CDR3 nucleotides are TGTGCCAGCAGTTATGACAGGGACTACGAGCAGTACTTC. It yields the protein CASSYDRDYEQYF.

The chain links TRBV10-2 to TRBJ2-3; the match to TRBD1 covers 9 bases. The CDR3 length is 17 residues. CDR1 and CDR2 (germline): WSHSY, SAAADI. Trimming took 3 bases from V and 3 from J; bases not matched to a gene: 10. CDR3 protein: CASSDTQGAPGTDTQYF. The CDR3 DNA is TGCGCCAGCAGTGACACACAGGGGGCTCCTGGTACAGATACGCAGTATTTT.